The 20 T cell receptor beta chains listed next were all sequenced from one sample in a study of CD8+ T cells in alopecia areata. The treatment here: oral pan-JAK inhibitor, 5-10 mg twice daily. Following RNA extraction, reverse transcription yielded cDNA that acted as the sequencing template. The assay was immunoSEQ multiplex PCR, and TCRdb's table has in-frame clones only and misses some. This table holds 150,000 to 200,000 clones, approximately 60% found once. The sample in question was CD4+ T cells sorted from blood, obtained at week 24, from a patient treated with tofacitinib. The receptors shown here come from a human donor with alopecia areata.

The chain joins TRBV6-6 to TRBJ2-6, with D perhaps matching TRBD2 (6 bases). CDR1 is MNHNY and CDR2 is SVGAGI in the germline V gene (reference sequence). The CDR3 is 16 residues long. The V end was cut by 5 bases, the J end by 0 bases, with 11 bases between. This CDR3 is CASSPRLDSGANVLTF. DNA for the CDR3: TGTGCCAGCAGTCCCAGACTAGACTCTGGGGCCAACGTCCTGACTTTC.

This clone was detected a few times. The DNA for the CDR3 is TGTGCCTGGAGACGCCTAGGGGTTTATACTGGGGAGACCCAGTACTTC. Translating gives CAWRRLGVYTGETQYF. This chain connects TRBV30 to TRBJ2-5, with a possible D match to TRBD1 (5 bases). Trimming removed 3 bases at V and 5 bases at J, with 22 bases between. Per the germline V gene, CDR1 is GTSNPN and CDR2 is SVGIG (reference sequence). CDR3 size: 16 residues.

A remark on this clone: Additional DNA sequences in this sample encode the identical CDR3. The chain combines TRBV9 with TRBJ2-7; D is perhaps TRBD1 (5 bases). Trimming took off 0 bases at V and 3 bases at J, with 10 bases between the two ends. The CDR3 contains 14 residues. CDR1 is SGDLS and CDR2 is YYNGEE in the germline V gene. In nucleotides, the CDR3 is TGTGCCAGCAGCGTAGGGGGCAGTAGCTACGAGCAGTACTTC. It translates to CASSVGGSSYEQYF.

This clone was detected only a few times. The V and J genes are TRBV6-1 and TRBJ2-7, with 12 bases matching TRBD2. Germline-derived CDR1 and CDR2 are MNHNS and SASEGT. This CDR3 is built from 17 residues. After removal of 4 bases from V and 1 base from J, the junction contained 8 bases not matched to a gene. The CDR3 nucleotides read TGTGCCAGCAGTGGGCGAGGACTAGCGGGGACTTCCTACGAGCAGTACTTC. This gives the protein CASSGRGLAGTSYEQYF.

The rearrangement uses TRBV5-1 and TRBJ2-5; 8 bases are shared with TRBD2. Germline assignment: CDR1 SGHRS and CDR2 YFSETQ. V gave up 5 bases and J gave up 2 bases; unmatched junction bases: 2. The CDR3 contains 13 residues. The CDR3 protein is CASRGTSQETQYF. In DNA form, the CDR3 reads TGCGCCAGCAGGGGGACTAGTCAAGAGACCCAGTACTTC.

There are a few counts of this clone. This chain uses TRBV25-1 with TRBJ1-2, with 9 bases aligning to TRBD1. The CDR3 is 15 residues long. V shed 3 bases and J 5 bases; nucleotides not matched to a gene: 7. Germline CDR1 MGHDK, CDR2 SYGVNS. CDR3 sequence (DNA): TGTGCCAGCAGTGATGACGGACAGGGGAGGTATGGCTACACCTTC. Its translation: CASSDDGQGRYGYTF.

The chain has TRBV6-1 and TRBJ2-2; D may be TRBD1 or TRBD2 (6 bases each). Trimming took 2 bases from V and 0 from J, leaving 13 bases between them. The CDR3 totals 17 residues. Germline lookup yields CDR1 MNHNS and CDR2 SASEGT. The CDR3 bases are TGTGCCAGCAGTGAAAGGGGGGCACCTTCGAACACCGGGGAGCTGTTTTTT. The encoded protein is CASSERGAPSNTGELFF.

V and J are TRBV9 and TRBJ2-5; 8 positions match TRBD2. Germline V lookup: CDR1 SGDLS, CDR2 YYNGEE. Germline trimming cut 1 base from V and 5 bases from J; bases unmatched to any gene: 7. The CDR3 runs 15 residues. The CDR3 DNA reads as TGTGCCAGCAGCGTATGGTATAGCGGGGATGAGACCCAGTACTTC. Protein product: CASSVWYSGDETQYF.

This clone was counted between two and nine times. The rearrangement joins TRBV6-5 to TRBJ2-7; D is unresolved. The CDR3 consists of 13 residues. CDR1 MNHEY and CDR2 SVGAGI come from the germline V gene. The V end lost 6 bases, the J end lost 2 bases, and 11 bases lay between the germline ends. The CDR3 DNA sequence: TGTGCCAGCAGCCTGACGGTGGCCTACGAGCAGTACTTC. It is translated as CASSLTVAYEQYF.

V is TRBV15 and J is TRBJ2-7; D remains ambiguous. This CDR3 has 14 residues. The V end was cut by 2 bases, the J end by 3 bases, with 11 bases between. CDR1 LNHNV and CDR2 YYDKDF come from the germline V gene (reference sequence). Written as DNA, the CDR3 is TGTGCCACCAGCAGACCCGAGGACGGCTACGAGCAGTACTTC. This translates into CATSRPEDGYEQYF.

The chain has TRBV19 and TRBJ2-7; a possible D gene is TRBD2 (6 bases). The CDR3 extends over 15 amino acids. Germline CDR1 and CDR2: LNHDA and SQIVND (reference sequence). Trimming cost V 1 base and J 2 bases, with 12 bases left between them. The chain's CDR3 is CASSIVPGTPYEQYF. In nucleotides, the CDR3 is TGTGCCAGTAGTATAGTTCCCGGGACTCCCTACGAGCAGTACTTC. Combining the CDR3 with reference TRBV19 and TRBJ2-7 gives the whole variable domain DGGITQSPKYLFRKEGQNVTLSCEQNLNHDAMYWYRQDPGQGLRLIYYSQIVNDFQKGDIAEGYSVSREKKESFPLTVTSAQKNPTAFYLCASSIVPGTPYEQYFGPGTRLTVT.

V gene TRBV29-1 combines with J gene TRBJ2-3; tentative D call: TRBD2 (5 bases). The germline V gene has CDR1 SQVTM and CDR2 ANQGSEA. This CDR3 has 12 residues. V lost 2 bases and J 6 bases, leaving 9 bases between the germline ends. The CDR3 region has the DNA TGCAGCGTTGAATCTAGCATGGATACGCAGTATTTT. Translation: CSVESSMDTQYF.

CDR3 nucleotides: TGTGCCAGCTCACCACCGCGCGGGCAGAACACTGAAGCTTTCTTT. Encoded protein: CASSPPRGQNTEAFF. J is TRBJ1-1 and V is TRBV18; no clear D gene. Looked up from germline, CDR1 is KGHSH and CDR2 is LQKENI. The CDR3 runs 15 residues. V lost 0 bases, J lost 1 base, and 9 bases lay in between.

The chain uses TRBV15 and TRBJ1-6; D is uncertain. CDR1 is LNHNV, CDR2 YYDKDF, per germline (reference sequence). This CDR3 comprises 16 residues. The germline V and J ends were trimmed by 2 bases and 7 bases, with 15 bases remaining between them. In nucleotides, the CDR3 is TGTGCCACCAGCAGATCACTCGGATATCCCAATTCACCCCTCCACTTT. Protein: CATSRSLGYPNSPLHF.

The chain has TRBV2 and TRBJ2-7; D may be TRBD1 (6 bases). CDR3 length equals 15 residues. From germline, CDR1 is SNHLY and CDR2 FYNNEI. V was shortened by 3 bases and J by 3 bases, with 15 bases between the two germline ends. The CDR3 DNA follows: TGTGCCAGCAGTGAGTCACAGGGATGGGTCTACGAGCAGTACTTC. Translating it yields CASSESQGWVYEQYF.

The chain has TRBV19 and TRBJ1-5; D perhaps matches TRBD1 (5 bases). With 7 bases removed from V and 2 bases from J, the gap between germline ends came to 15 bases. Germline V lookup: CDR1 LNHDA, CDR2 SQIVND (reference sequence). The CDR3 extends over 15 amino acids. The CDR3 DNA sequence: TGTGCCAGTAATGGGGGGAGGACACGCAATCAGCCCCAGCATTTT. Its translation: CASNGGRTRNQPQHF.

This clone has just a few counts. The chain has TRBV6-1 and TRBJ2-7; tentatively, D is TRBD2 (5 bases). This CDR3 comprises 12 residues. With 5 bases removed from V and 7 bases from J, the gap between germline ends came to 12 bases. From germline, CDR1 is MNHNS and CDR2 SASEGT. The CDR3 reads CASSSGSWEQYF. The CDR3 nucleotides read TGTGCCAGCAGTTCGGGGAGTTGGGAGCAGTACTTC.

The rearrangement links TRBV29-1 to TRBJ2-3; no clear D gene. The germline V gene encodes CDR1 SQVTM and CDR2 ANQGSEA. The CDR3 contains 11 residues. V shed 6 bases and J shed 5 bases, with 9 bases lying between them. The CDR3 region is CSVQPLDTQYF. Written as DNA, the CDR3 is TGCAGCGTGCAACCGTTAGATACGCAGTATTTT.

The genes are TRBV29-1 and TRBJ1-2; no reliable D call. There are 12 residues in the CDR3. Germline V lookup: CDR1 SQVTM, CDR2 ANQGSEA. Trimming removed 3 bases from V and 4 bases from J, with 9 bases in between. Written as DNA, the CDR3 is TGCAGCGTTGACACGGTCTTCTATGGCTACACCTTC. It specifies CSVDTVFYGYTF.

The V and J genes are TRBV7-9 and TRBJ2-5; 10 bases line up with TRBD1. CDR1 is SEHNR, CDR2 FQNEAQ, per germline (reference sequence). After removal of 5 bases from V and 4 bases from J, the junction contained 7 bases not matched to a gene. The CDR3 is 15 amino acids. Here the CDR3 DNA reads TGTGCCAGCAGCAACCCCGGGACAGGGGTAGAGACCCAGTACTTC. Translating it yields CASSNPGTGVETQYF.